This T cell receptor beta chain emerged from a study of cytomegalovirus exposure and HLA in healthy donors. About this clone: Germline is not matched at one junction end, which may reflect a read error.

In germline, CDR1 is LGHNA, CDR2 YNFKEQ. This CDR3 spans 13 amino acids. Donors were nominally healthy when sampled, though unrecorded immune exposures were likely. PCR was performed using 60 Vbeta and 13 Jbeta primers. The assay was immunoSEQ multiplex PCR, and TCRdb's table has in-frame clones only and misses some. The sample has about 160,000 clones, approximately 80% seen once. This rearrangement joins TRBV4-2 to TRBJ2-4, with D unclear. Source material: PBMCs. The sequence was obtained from a male donor in good health and CMV-seropositive. CDR3: CASSQGAENSQYF. The DNA of the CDR3 is TGTGCCAGCAGCCAAGGGGCAGAAAACAGTCAGTACTTC.